These 24 T cell receptor beta chains originate from one sample sequenced in a study of CD8 T cells in Susac syndrome (dated 2019 in TCRdb). Libraries were made using the immunoSEQ multiplex PCR assay. RNA was extracted using the RNeasy kit, and roughly 0.45 to 1 ug of the RNA was reverse transcribed with random hexamers. The public reads were reanalyzed by TCRdb: fastp trimming at Q25, MiXCR alignment, in-frame beta chains only. Each entry merges the rows of one CDR3 protein and shows their most common DNA and genes. Present in this sample are around 150,000 distinct CDR3 sequences, approximately 95% of which were seen just once. The ten largest clonotypes hold around 0.2% of the sample. Material for sequencing was CD8+ T cells from PBMCs. These receptors all come from a human donor with Susac syndrome.

This rearrangement joins TRBV6-5 to TRBJ2-1; 8 nucleotides align to TRBD1. Germline loops: CDR1 MNHEY, CDR2 SVGAGI. This CDR3 is built from 17 residues. Trimming at V came to 2 bases and at J to 3 bases, leaving 9 bases not matched to a gene. The CDR3 DNA sequence: TGTGCCAGCAGTTACGCTTTCCAGGGGGCTTTCTACAATGAGCAGTTCTTC. Translation: CASSYAFQGAFYNEQFF.

This clonotype was observed once. The chain combines TRBV4-1 with TRBJ1-2; no definite D call. V lost 0 bases and J 0 bases, leaving 8 bases between the germline ends. CDR1 and CDR2 from the germline V gene are MGHRA and YSYEKL. The CDR3 covers 15 residues. The CDR3 loop reads CASSQDDTTNYGYTF. The DNA for the CDR3 is TGCGCCAGCAGCCAAGACGATACTACTAACTATGGCTACACCTTC.

This chain links TRBV30 with TRBJ1-5; D remains unclear. The CDR3 contains 15 residues. Trimming took off 1 base at V and 3 bases at J, with 13 bases between the two ends. Looked up from germline, CDR1 is GTSNPN and CDR2 is SVGIG (reference sequence). This chain's CDR3 is CAWSAMPGNNQPQHF. The DNA for the CDR3 is TGTGCCTGGAGTGCCATGCCAGGAAACAATCAGCCCCAGCATTTT.

V usage is TRBV29-1 and J usage is TRBJ2-7; D may be TRBD1 (6 bases). Germline-derived CDR1 and CDR2 are SQVTM and ANQGSEA. This CDR3 has 12 residues. Trimming left V 5 bases short and J 6 bases short, with 14 bases between. CDR3 nucleotide sequence: TGCAGCGTTCTGGACAGCGGAGGCGAGCAGTACTTC. The encoded protein is CSVLDSGGEQYF.

V and J are TRBV27 and TRBJ2-1, with 14 bases fitting TRBD2. From germline, CDR1 is MNHEY and CDR2 SMNVEV (reference sequence). The CDR3 contains 15 residues. V lost 5 bases, J lost 7 bases, and 4 bases stayed unmatched. The CDR3 loop reads CASSTGTSGSNEQFF. CDR3 nucleotides: TGTGCCAGCAGTACCGGGACTAGCGGGAGTAATGAGCAGTTCTTC.

This chain connects TRBV27 to TRBJ2-5; 8 bases align to TRBD2. CDR3 length: 14 residues. In germline, CDR1 is MNHEY, CDR2 SMNVEV (reference sequence). J was trimmed by 5 bases and V by 5 bases; bases with no gene match: 7. CDR3 coding DNA: TGTGCCAGCAGTCCCCTAGCGGGCGGGGAGACCCAGTACTTC. It specifies CASSPLAGGETQYF.

J is TRBJ2-7 and V is TRBV6-2 or TRBV6-3; 7 bases map to TRBD1. Germline V gene data show CDR1 as MNHEY and CDR2 as SVGEGT. This CDR3 contains 14 residues. The ends lost 0 bases at V and 4 bases at J; junction bases unmatched: 3. CDR3 sequence (DNA): TGTGCCAGCAGTTACTCAGGGGGCCTGTACGAGCAGTACTTC. Amino acid sequence: CASSYSGGLYEQYF.

The chain has TRBV6-5 and TRBJ2-5, with 7 bases fitting TRBD1. The junction had 3 bases not matched to a gene; V was cut back by 0 bases and J by 2 bases. In germline, CDR1 is MNHEY, CDR2 SVGAGI. The CDR3 has 15 residues. The CDR3 DNA follows: TGTGCCAGCAGTTACTCGACAGGGTCTCAAGAGACCCAGTACTTC. It translates to CASSYSTGSQETQYF.

The chain uses TRBV27 and TRBJ2-7; D is unresolved. Germline assignment: CDR1 MNHEY and CDR2 SMNVEV (reference sequence). With 4 bases removed from V and 3 bases from J, the gap between germline ends came to 7 bases. This CDR3 has 12 residues. Here the CDR3 DNA reads TGTGCCAGCAGTTCCAACCTCTACGAGCAGTACTTC. This encodes CASSSNLYEQYF.

This chain uses TRBV5-1 with TRBJ1-1; D ambiguous. CDR1 and CDR2 (germline): SGHRS, YFSETQ. The CDR3 loop spans 15 amino acids. The ends were cut back, 4 bases at V and 1 base at J, with 14 bases in the middle. The CDR3 coding sequence is TGCGCCAGCAGCCAATTCCTGACGGAGAACACTGAAGCTTTCTTT. Translation gives CASSQFLTENTEAFF.

The count of this clonotype is one. The chain uses TRBV11-2 and TRBJ2-7; 8 bases align to TRBD2. CDR3 length: 17 amino acids. J gave up 4 bases and V 0 bases, and 11 bases lay outside the gene matches. The germline V gene encodes CDR1 SGHAT and CDR2 FQNNGV. CDR3 DNA sequence: TGTGCCAGCAGCTTAGATCATGCTTCTAGCGGGTTGTACGAGCAGTACTTC. This gives the protein CASSLDHASSGLYEQYF.

This clonotype was recorded once. The chain is built from TRBV7-6 and TRBJ2-3; D gene uncertain. CDR1 is SGHVS and CDR2 is FNYEAQ in the germline V gene. V dropped 5 bases and J dropped 1 base, with 7 bases sitting between them. This CDR3 contains 13 residues. This CDR3 is CASSRMGTDTQYF. CDR3 coding DNA: TGTGCCAGCAGCCGTATGGGCACAGATACGCAGTATTTT.

The rearrangement links TRBV2 to TRBJ2-7; no reliable D call. The CDR3 spans 10 residues. The germline V gene encodes CDR1 SNHLY and CDR2 FYNNEI. Trimming cost V 7 bases and J 5 bases, with 6 bases left between them. CDR3 DNA sequence: TGTGCCAGCATGTACAACGAGCAGTACTTC. It translates to CASMYNEQYF.

CDR3 in amino acids: CASSETGGSNGYTF. The CDR3 DNA reads TGTGCCAGCAGTGAGACAGGGGGCTCAAATGGCTACACCTTC. This chain links TRBV25-1 with TRBJ1-2, with TRBD1 matching over 10 bases. CDR1 is MGHDK and CDR2 is SYGVNS in the germline V gene. Trimming cost V 3 bases and J 6 bases; bases outside gene matches: 4. The CDR3 loop spans 14 amino acids.

The rearrangement links TRBV24-1 to TRBJ2-1, with 8 bases matching TRBD1. This CDR3 has 15 residues. Germline V CDR1 and CDR2: KGHDR, SFDVKD. The junction had 9 bases not matched to a gene; V was cut back by 5 bases and J by 7 bases. The CDR3 DNA reads as TGTGCCACCAGTGCCCCGGGACAGGAGGGTAATGAGCAGTTCTTC. Translated: CATSAPGQEGNEQFF.

This clonotype was counted once. This chain uses TRBV27 with TRBJ2-1; 9 bases line up with TRBD2. V shed 8 bases and J 5 bases; nucleotides not matched to a gene: 13. CDR3 length: 16 residues. Per germline, CDR1 MNHEY and CDR2 SMNVEV (reference sequence). The chain's CDR3 is CASGRNSGSLDNEQFF. CDR3 in DNA: TGTGCCAGCGGAAGAAATAGCGGGAGCCTAGACAATGAGCAGTTCTTC.

This clonotype was found a few times. The chain recombines TRBV6-2 or TRBV6-3 with TRBJ1-1; possible D gene TRBD1, 5 bases. The length of the CDR3 is 15 residues. CDR1 MNHEY and CDR2 SVGEGT come from the germline V gene. Trimming left V 0 bases short and J 0 bases short, with 8 bases between. The CDR3 loop reads CASSYSPQVNTEAFF. Here the CDR3 DNA reads TGTGCCAGCAGTTACTCGCCACAGGTGAACACTGAAGCTTTCTTT.

A single count supports this clonotype. The rearrangement links TRBV6-1 to TRBJ1-5; D is unresolved. This CDR3 region has 14 residues. Trimming took 5 bases from V and 4 from J, leaving 12 bases between them. Per the germline V gene, CDR1 is MNHNS and CDR2 is SASEGT. Here the CDR3 reads CASSNWQENQPQHF. The CDR3 DNA sequence: TGTGCCAGCAGTAACTGGCAGGAGAATCAGCCCCAGCATTTT.

V and J are TRBV28 and TRBJ1-2; D might be TRBD1 (5 bases). Germline values: CDR1 MDHEN, CDR2 SYDVKM. V was clipped by 5 bases and J by 2 bases, with 21 bases between them. CDR3 size: 17 residues. CDR3 residues: CASSPTLFGRTNYGYTF. For the CDR3, the DNA is TGTGCCAGCAGTCCAACCCTCTTTGGCAGGACAAACTATGGCTACACCTTC.

This chain uses TRBV4-2 with TRBJ2-1, with D maybe TRBD2 (6 bases). With 4 bases removed from V and 6 bases from J, the gap between germline ends came to 10 bases. This CDR3 has 13 amino acids. Per germline, CDR1 LGHNA and CDR2 YNFKEQ. The CDR3 protein is CASSLLASNEQFF. The DNA for the CDR3 is TGTGCCAGCAGCCTTCTAGCGAGCAATGAGCAGTTCTTC.

The chain has TRBV27 and TRBJ1-1, with a possible D match to TRBD1 (5 bases). Germline CDR1 MNHEY, CDR2 SMNVEV (reference sequence). V lost 4 bases, J lost 10 bases, and 10 bases lay in between. The CDR3 has 11 amino acids. In DNA form, the CDR3 reads TGTGCCAGCAGTTCGGAGGGGTCAGCTTTCTTT. Its translation is CASSSEGSAFF.

The rearrangement links TRBV5-4 to TRBJ2-3; possible D gene TRBD2, 7 bases. CDR3 length: 17 residues. Germline CDR1 is SGHNT and CDR2 is YYREEE (reference sequence). V shed 2 bases and J shed 1 base, with 17 bases lying between them. The CDR3 sequence: CASSFTGGGVGTDTQYF. In DNA, the CDR3 is TGTGCCAGCAGCTTTACGGGGGGCGGCGTAGGCACAGATACGCAGTATTTT.

The chain couples TRBV9 to TRBJ1-3; 7 bases fit TRBD1. CDR3 size: 13 residues. After removal of 6 bases from V and 2 bases from J, the junction contained 2 bases not matched to a gene. Germline CDR1 reads SGDLS; CDR2 reads YYNGEE. CDR3 nucleotide sequence: TGTGCCAGCAAGGGGGCGGCTGGAAACACCATATATTTT. It translates to CASKGAAGNTIYF.

The chain joins TRBV13 to TRBJ2-3; no reliable D call. The CDR3 has 15 amino acids. CDR1 PRHDT and CDR2 FYEKMQ come from the germline V gene (reference sequence). Trimming removed 5 bases from V and 5 bases from J, with 17 bases in between. In DNA form, the CDR3 reads TGTGCCAGCAGCGCCCAAATCCGAGCCGGAGATACGCAGTATTTT. This sequence encodes CASSAQIRAGDTQYF.